This T cell receptor (beta chain) was observed in a study of T cells in Graves' hyperthyroidism and ophthalmopathy. In the study overall: Specimen type is peripheral blood, collected at initial diagnosis prior to any treatment. Whole-study findings and limits: Ophthalmopathy, which appeared later, was predicted by the model a median about 6 months before onset.

There were TCR beta CDR3 regions amplified from RNA transcripts. When the TCR CDR3 underwent first-round RT-PCR, the HTBI primer set was used. TCRdb reprocessed the multiplex PCR reads with MiXCR, giving one entry per CDR3 protein. The data hold 250,000 or so distinct CDR3 sequences, with about 16% observed a single time. The CDR3 is 14 amino acids. V lost 1 base to trimming and J lost 5 bases, with 9 bases between them. This clonotype was counted many times. Its antigen is not known. The V call is TRBV12-3 or TRBV12-4, the J call TRBJ2-1; tentatively, D is TRBD2 (5 bases). The sequence was obtained from a woman in her late teens or twenties with Graves' ophthalmopathy. Sequences were obtained from blood. CDR3 in amino acids: CASSLERVHNEQFF. In DNA form, the CDR3 reads TGTGCCAGCAGTTTAGAGAGGGTCCACAATGAGCAGTTCTTC.